These T cell receptor beta chains were read from a single sample in a study of CD8+ T cells in alopecia areata. Clones were sequenced by immunoSEQ multiplex PCR, and TCRdb holds only the in-frame ones, with some missing. The repertoire consists of about 74,000 clones, with about 30% occurring once and the leading ten covering 15%. The sequencing used CD8+ T cells sorted from blood, collected at week 4, from a patient treated with tofacitinib. The receptors here all came from a human donor with alopecia areata. Both conserved end residues are part of each CDR3. The order of the fields is D gene, clone size, V gene, J gene, CDR3 protein, CDR3 DNA. A D gene is named only where the DNA matches it firmly. The size field is filled for only some rows; it gives once, few, many or a size class.

D: NA; size: once; V: TRBV15; J: TRBJ2-7; CDR3: CATSRERQGESYEQYF; DNA: TGTGCCACCAGCAGAGAGCGGCAGGGTGAATCGTACGAGCAGTACTTC
D: NA; size: NA; V: TRBV7-8; J: TRBJ2-1; CDR3: CASSLDRYSSYNEQFF; DNA: TGTGCCAGCAGCTTAGATCGGTACAGCTCCTACAATGAGCAGTTCTTC
D: NA; size: NA; V: TRBV30; J: TRBJ1-2; CDR3: CAWRAGGFGGYTF; DNA: TGTGCCTGGAGGGCAGGCGGCTTTGGTGGCTACACCTTC
D: TRBD2; size: NA; V: TRBV6-5; J: TRBJ2-7; CDR3: CASSPGLAGAYEQYF; DNA: TGTGCCAGCAGCCCGGGACTAGCGGGGGCCTACGAGCAGTACTTC
D: NA; size: NA; V: TRBV5-4; J: TRBJ2-1; CDR3: CASSLGRQNPFNEQFF; DNA: TGTGCCAGCAGCTTGGGTAGGCAGAACCCTTTCAATGAGCAGTTCTTC
D: NA; size: NA; V: TRBV7-2; J: TRBJ2-3; CDR3: CASSSGTVRTDTQYF; DNA: TGTGCCAGCAGCTCCGGGACCGTCCGCACAGATACGCAGTATTTT
D: NA; size: NA; V: TRBV4-1; J: TRBJ1-1; CDR3: CASSQDLNTEAFF; DNA: TGCGCCAGCAGCCAAGATTTGAACACTGAAGCTTTCTTT
D: NA; size: few; V: TRBV6-5; J: TRBJ1-2; CDR3: CASSGDRQQDYTF; DNA: TGTGCCAGCAGCGGGGACCGTCAGCAGGACTACACCTTC
D: TRBD2; size: few; V: TRBV6-6; J: TRBJ2-5; CDR3: CASRVAGGPETQYF; DNA: TGTGCCAGCAGGGTAGCGGGAGGGCCGGAGACCCAGTACTTC
D: NA; size: few; V: TRBV29-1; J: TRBJ2-1; CDR3: CSVGFPTSSYNEQFF; DNA: TGCAGCGTGGGGTTTCCGACTAGCTCCTACAATGAGCAGTTCTTC
D: NA; size: NA; V: TRBV27; J: TRBJ1-2; CDR3: CASSSSGGGYTF; DNA: TGTGCCAGCAGTTCGTCAGGTGGCGGCTACACCTTC
D: NA; size: NA; V: TRBV7-9; J: TRBJ1-2; CDR3: CASSSGPNYGYTF; DNA: TGTGCCAGCAGCTCAGGGCCCAACTATGGCTACACCTTC
D: TRBD2; size: once; V: TRBV29-1; J: TRBJ2-1; CDR3: CSETSGRSLEQFF; DNA: TGCAGCGAGACTAGCGGGAGGTCCCTCGAGCAGTTCTTC
D: TRBD2; size: NA; V: TRBV18; J: TRBJ2-1; CDR3: CASSPQMRERYNEQFF; DNA: TGTGCCAGCTCCCCCCAGATGCGGGAGAGATACAATGAGCAGTTCTTC
D: NA; size: NA; V: TRBV11-3; J: TRBJ1-1; CDR3: CASSPGPSNPEAFF; DNA: TGTGCCAGCAGCCCAGGACCTTCGAACCCTGAAGCTTTCTTT
D: NA; size: NA; V: TRBV2; J: TRBJ2-3; CDR3: CASSEVTPVVADTQYF; DNA: TGTGCCAGCAGTGAAGTTACTCCCGTAGTCGCAGATACGCAGTATTTT
D: TRBD1; size: NA; V: TRBV7-8; J: TRBJ2-2; CDR3: CASSDSGQGTGELFF; DNA: TGTGCCAGCAGCGATTCGGGACAGGGGACCGGGGAGCTGTTTTTT
D: TRBD1; size: NA; V: TRBV7-9; J: TRBJ2-7; CDR3: CASSSTKTGFYEQYF; DNA: TGTGCCAGCAGCAGTACGAAGACAGGGTTCTACGAGCAGTACTTC
D: NA; size: many; V: TRBV7-9; J: TRBJ2-3; CDR3: CASSLNGRGADTQYF; DNA: TGTGCCAGCAGCTTAAACGGGAGAGGGGCAGATACGCAGTATTTT
D: NA; size: NA; V: TRBV7-9; J: TRBJ1-1; CDR3: CASSFQGTEAFF; DNA: TGTGCCAGCAGCTTCCAGGGTACTGAAGCTTTCTTT
D: TRBD2; size: NA; V: TRBV11-2; J: TRBJ2-7; CDR3: CASSSTSGSRSYEQYF; DNA: TGTGCCAGCAGCTCGACTAGCGGGAGCCGCTCCTACGAGCAGTACTTC
D: NA; size: NA; V: TRBV2; J: TRBJ1-2; CDR3: CASSEGPPYGYTF; DNA: TGTGCCAGCAGTGAAGGTCCCCCCTATGGCTACACCTTC
D: TRBD1; size: NA; V: TRBV9; J: TRBJ1-1; CDR3: CASSPRATGWTEAFF; DNA: TGTGCCAGCAGCCCGCGAGCGACAGGGTGGACTGAAGCTTTCTTT
D: NA; size: few; V: TRBV29-1; J: TRBJ2-1; CDR3: CSVELGGDEQFF; DNA: TGCAGCGTTGAATTGGGGGGCGATGAGCAGTTCTTC
D: NA; size: NA; V: TRBV27; J: TRBJ2-3; CDR3: CASSLTRVVDTQYF; DNA: TGTGCCAGCAGTCTGACTAGGGTGGTAGATACGCAGTATTTT
D: NA; size: NA; V: TRBV7-3; J: TRBJ1-1; CDR3: CASSEGRNTEAFF; DNA: TGTGCCAGCAGCGAAGGACGGAACACTGAAGCTTTCTTT
D: NA; size: few; V: TRBV30; J: TRBJ2-1; CDR3: CAFPSYNEQFF; DNA: TGTGCCTTCCCTTCCTACAATGAGCAGTTCTTC
D: NA; size: once; V: TRBV30; J: TRBJ2-3; CDR3: CAWTTGTTDTQYF; DNA: TGTGCCTGGACAACGGGTACCACAGATACGCAGTATTTT
D: NA; size: NA; V: TRBV29-1; J: TRBJ2-5; CDR3: CSVDDGQETQYF; DNA: TGCAGCGTCGACGACGGACAAGAGACCCAGTACTTC
D: NA; size: NA; V: TRBV29-1; J: TRBJ1-1; CDR3: CSVDGDREAFF; DNA: TGCAGCGTTGATGGAGACAGGGAAGCTTTCTTT
D: NA; size: NA; V: TRBV19; J: TRBJ1-2; CDR3: CASSIGQNTDYGYTF; DNA: TGTGCCAGTAGTATCGGACAGAATACAGACTATGGCTACACCTTC
D: NA; size: NA; V: TRBV9; J: TRBJ2-1; CDR3: CASSGQDMKLNEQFF; DNA: TGTGCCAGCAGCGGACAGGATATGAAGTTGAATGAGCAGTTCTTC
D: TRBD2; size: NA; V: TRBV6-5; J: TRBJ2-7; CDR3: CASSYGGGGWEQYF; DNA: TGTGCCAGCAGTTACGGCGGGGGAGGGTGGGAGCAGTACTTC
D: NA; size: NA; V: TRBV7-6; J: TRBJ1-1; CDR3: CASSPLGTAEAFF; DNA: TGTGCCAGCAGCCCCTTGGGTACCGCTGAAGCTTTCTTT
D: NA; size: NA; V: TRBV4-1; J: TRBJ1-3; CDR3: CASSPTIQSSGNTIYF; DNA: TGCGCCAGCAGCCCTACCATTCAGAGCTCTGGAAACACCATATATTTT
D: NA; size: NA; V: TRBV9; J: TRBJ2-7; CDR3: CASSVGPPYEQYF; DNA: TGTGCCAGCAGCGTAGGGCCCCCCTACGAGCAGTACTTC
D: NA; size: NA; V: TRBV6-1; J: TRBJ1-1; CDR3: CASSFHEAFF; DNA: TGTGCCAGCAGTTTCCATGAAGCTTTCTTT
D: NA; size: NA; V: TRBV4-3; J: TRBJ2-5; CDR3: CASSQELTGRRRVSETQYF; DNA: TGCGCCAGCAGCCAAGAACTTACCGGACGGAGGAGGGTTAGTGAGACCCAGTACTTC
D: NA; size: NA; V: TRBV28; J: TRBJ2-7; CDR3: CASSASYEQYF; DNA: TGTGCCAGCAGTGCCTCCTACGAGCAGTACTTC
D: TRBD1; size: once; V: TRBV9; J: TRBJ1-4; CDR3: CASGGQGDRELFF; DNA: TGTGCCAGCGGCGGACAGGGGGATAGGGAACTGTTTTTT
D: NA; size: NA; V: TRBV5-1; J: TRBJ2-2; CDR3: CASSYTGELFF; DNA: TGCGCCAGCAGCTACACCGGGGAGCTGTTTTTT
D: NA; size: NA; V: TRBV14; J: TRBJ2-7; CDR3: CASSLSGPGFDEQYF; DNA: TGTGCCAGCAGCCTCTCAGGACCAGGGTTCGACGAGCAGTACTTC
D: TRBD1; size: few; V: TRBV5-1; J: TRBJ2-7; CDR3: CASSVSQGHEQYF; DNA: TGCGCCAGCAGCGTTTCACAGGGGCACGAGCAGTACTTC
D: NA; size: NA; V: TRBV29-1; J: TRBJ2-4; CDR3: CSARIIGDIQYF; DNA: TGCAGCGCCAGGATTATTGGAGACATTCAGTACTTC
D: NA; size: NA; V: TRBV7-8; J: TRBJ2-2; CDR3: CASSSSPNTGELFF; DNA: TGTGCCAGCAGCTCTAGTCCGAACACCGGGGAGCTGTTTTTT
D: NA; size: few; V: TRBV9; J: TRBJ2-7; CDR3: CASSVQTTDEQYF; DNA: TGTGCCAGCAGCGTACAGACCACAGACGAGCAGTACTTC
D: NA; size: NA; V: TRBV4-1; J: TRBJ2-7; CDR3: CASSQGWGGGPLEQYF; DNA: TGCGCCAGCAGCCAAGGTTGGGGGGGCGGCCCCCTCGAGCAGTACTTC
D: NA; size: few; V: TRBV27; J: TRBJ1-1; CDR3: CASTLGGGHTEAFF; DNA: TGTGCCAGCACCCTGGGGGGAGGGCACACTGAAGCTTTCTTT
D: TRBD1; size: NA; V: TRBV2; J: TRBJ2-7; CDR3: CASSGTGVPGYEQYF; DNA: TGTGCCAGCAGTGGGACAGGAGTCCCAGGGTACGAGCAGTACTTC
D: NA; size: NA; V: TRBV11-2; J: TRBJ2-7; CDR3: CASSFPGEQYF; DNA: TGTGCCAGCAGCTTTCCAGGAGAGCAGTACTTC
D: NA; size: NA; V: TRBV29-1; J: TRBJ2-7; CDR3: CSVWAQVGEQYF; DNA: TGCAGCGTTTGGGCGCAGGTAGGCGAGCAGTACTTC
D: NA; size: few; V: TRBV29-1; J: TRBJ1-2; CDR3: CSAEVGNYGYTF; DNA: TGCAGCGCCGAGGTGGGAAACTATGGCTACACCTTC